One TCR beta chain is described in this entry. The data were produced by immunoSEQ multiplex PCR, yet TCRdb's version contains in-frame clones alone and is incomplete. The sample has some 66,000 clones; around 80% are singletons. This sample is drawn from a study of neoadjuvant anti-PD-1 for oral cavity cancer. Study as a whole: Patients mostly received three to four biweekly nivolumab doses at 3 mg/kg before surgery.

The CDR3 is 12 residues long. The V and J ends lost 6 bases and 8 bases respectively, with 14 bases between them. Germline CDR1 reads SNHLY; CDR2 reads FYNNEI. The TCR comes from a person aged 40 to 85 with oral cavity squamous cell carcinoma. V and J are TRBV2 and TRBJ2-7, with a possible D match to TRBD1 (5 bases). This specimen consisted of PBMCs, obtained before nivolumab (anti-PD-1) treatment. This CDR3 is CASSGRAAKQYF. In DNA form, the CDR3 reads TGTGCCAGCAGCGGCAGGGCTGCTAAGCAGTACTTC.